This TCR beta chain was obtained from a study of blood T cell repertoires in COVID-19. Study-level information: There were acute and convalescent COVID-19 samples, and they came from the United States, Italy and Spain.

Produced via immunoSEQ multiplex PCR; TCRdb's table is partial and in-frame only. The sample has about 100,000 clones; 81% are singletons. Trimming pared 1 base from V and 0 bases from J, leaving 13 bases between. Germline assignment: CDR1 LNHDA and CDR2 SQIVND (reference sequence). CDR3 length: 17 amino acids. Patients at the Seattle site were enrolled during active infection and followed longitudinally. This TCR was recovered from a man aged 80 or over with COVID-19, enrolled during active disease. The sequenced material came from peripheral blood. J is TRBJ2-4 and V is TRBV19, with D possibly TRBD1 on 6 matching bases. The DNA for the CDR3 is TGTGCCAGTAGTATAGGAAGGGGGTACCCAGCCAAAAACATTCAGTACTTC. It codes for CASSIGRGYPAKNIQYF.